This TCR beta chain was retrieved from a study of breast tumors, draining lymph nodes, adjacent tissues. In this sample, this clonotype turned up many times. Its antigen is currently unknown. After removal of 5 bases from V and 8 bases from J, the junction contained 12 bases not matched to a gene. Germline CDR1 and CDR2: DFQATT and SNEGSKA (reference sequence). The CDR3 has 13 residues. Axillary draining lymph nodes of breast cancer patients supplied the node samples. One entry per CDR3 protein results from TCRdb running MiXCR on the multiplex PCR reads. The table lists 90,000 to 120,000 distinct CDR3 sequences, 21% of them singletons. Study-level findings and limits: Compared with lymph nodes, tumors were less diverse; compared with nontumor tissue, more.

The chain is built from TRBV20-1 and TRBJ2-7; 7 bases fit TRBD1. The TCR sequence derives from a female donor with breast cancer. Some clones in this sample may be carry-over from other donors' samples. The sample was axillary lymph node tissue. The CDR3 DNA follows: TGCAGTGCTTTGACAGGGTTAAGCGACAAGCAGTACTTC. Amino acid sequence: CSALTGLSDKQYF.